A selection of T cell receptor beta chains follows, all from one sample in a study of regulatory T cells in long-lasting Graves disease. TCRdb reprocessed the multiplex PCR reads via MiXCR and lists one record per CDR3 protein. The sample includes some 420,000 distinct CDR3 sequences, about 20% of them seen just once. This specimen consisted of peripheral blood mononuclear cells (PBMCs), obtained when the disease was refractory, from a patient treated with antithyroid drugs. The receptors stem from a female donor with Graves disease. The CDR3 runs from the conserved cysteine through the conserved F or W. D genes are given only for firm matches. Clone size is shown for a subset of rows, as once, few, many or a class of expanded clone.

clone size: few
V gene: TRBV7-9
J gene: TRBJ2-6
D gene: -
CDR3 DNA: TGTGCCAGCAGCCCTCGGGACTGGAGCTCTGGGGCCAACGTCCTGACTTTC
CDR3 protein: CASSPRDWSSGANVLTF

clone size: -
V gene: TRBV9
J gene: TRBJ1-4
D gene: TRBD1
CDR3 DNA: TGTGCCAGCAGCGTAACAGGGGCGGGTGAAAAACTGTTTTTT
CDR3 protein: CASSVTGAGEKLFF

clone size: -
V gene: TRBV5-1
J gene: TRBJ2-2
D gene: -
CDR3 DNA: TGCGCCAGCAGCTTGAGGCACCCGAACACCGGGGAGCTGTTTTTT
CDR3 protein: CASSLRHPNTGELFF

clone size: once
V gene: TRBV5-1
J gene: TRBJ1-3
D gene: -
CDR3 DNA: TGCGCCAGCAGCTTGAATGGCCAGAGCTCTGGAAACACCATATATTTT
CDR3 protein: CASSLNGQSSGNTIYF

clone size: -
V gene: TRBV5-6
J gene: TRBJ1-5
D gene: -
CDR3 DNA: TGTGCCAGCAGCTTGGAAGGTGACAGAAATCAGCCCCAGCATTTT
CDR3 protein: CASSLEGDRNQPQHF

clone size: many
V gene: TRBV2
J gene: TRBJ2-5
D gene: -
CDR3 DNA: TGTGCCAGCACTTACAGGGAAGTCGAGACCCAGTACTTC
CDR3 protein: CASTYREVETQYF

clone size: -
V gene: TRBV10-3
J gene: TRBJ2-7
D gene: -
CDR3 DNA: TGTGCCATCAGTGGCGGGGTCTACGAGCAGTACTTC
CDR3 protein: CAISGGVYEQYF

clone size: few
V gene: TRBV9
J gene: TRBJ2-6
D gene: -
CDR3 DNA: TGTGCCAGCAGCGTAGGGAGGATTAATTCTGGGGCCAACGTCCTGACTTTC
CDR3 protein: CASSVGRINSGANVLTF

clone size: many
V gene: TRBV7-2
J gene: TRBJ2-7
D gene: -
CDR3 DNA: TGTGCCAGCAGCTTAGCTCGCCTAGGCACAGGTCTCTACGAGCAGTACTTC
CDR3 protein: CASSLARLGTGLYEQYF

clone size: -
V gene: TRBV5-1
J gene: TRBJ1-6
D gene: TRBD1
CDR3 DNA: TGCGCCGGCAGCTTGGCCCGGGACAGCCTAAGCTCCTATAATTCACCCCTCCACTTT
CDR3 protein: CAGSLARDSLSSYNSPLHF

clone size: many
V gene: TRBV11-2
J gene: TRBJ2-5
D gene: -
CDR3 DNA: TGTGCCAGCAGCCCCCAAGGGGTGGGAGAGGAAGAGACCCAGTACTTC
CDR3 protein: CASSPQGVGEEETQYF

clone size: -
V gene: TRBV28
J gene: TRBJ2-3
D gene: -
CDR3 DNA: TGTGCCAGCATTCCATGGAGCGCAGATACGCAGTATTTT
CDR3 protein: CASIPWSADTQYF

clone size: many
V gene: TRBV12-3/TRBV12-4
J gene: TRBJ1-1
D gene: -
CDR3 DNA: TGTGCCAGCAGATCTTACAGGGCAGACACTGAAGCTTTCTTT
CDR3 protein: CASRSYRADTEAFF

clone size: many
V gene: TRBV29-1
J gene: TRBJ1-4
D gene: -
CDR3 DNA: TGCAGCGCTGGCGGCGGCGGATTCGACGCGAAACTGTTTTTT
CDR3 protein: CSAGGGGFDAKLFF

clone size: many
V gene: TRBV30
J gene: TRBJ1-1
D gene: -
CDR3 DNA: TGTGCCTGGAGGCGGCGGGCGTCTCGGGACACTGAAGCTTTCTTT
CDR3 protein: CAWRRRASRDTEAFF

clone size: -
V gene: TRBV6-7
J gene: TRBJ2-7
D gene: TRBD2
CDR3 DNA: TGTGCCAGCAGTTATGCGGAGACTAGCGGGGGGCCGAATCCCTACGAGCAGTACTTC
CDR3 protein: CASSYAETSGGPNPYEQYF

clone size: many
V gene: TRBV7-2
J gene: TRBJ1-4
D gene: -
CDR3 DNA: TGTGCCAGCAGCTCATGGGGGGCGGCTAATGAAAAACTGTTTTTT
CDR3 protein: CASSSWGAANEKLFF

clone size: -
V gene: TRBV6-1
J gene: TRBJ2-4
D gene: -
CDR3 DNA: TGTGCCAGCAGGACCGCGGACAGTATAAACATTCAGTACTTC
CDR3 protein: CASRTADSINIQYF

clone size: few
V gene: TRBV28
J gene: TRBJ2-7
D gene: TRBD2
CDR3 DNA: TGTGCCACGGGGGGGGGGGGCCACTACGAGCAGTACTTC
CDR3 protein: CATGGGGHYEQYF

clone size: -
V gene: TRBV12-3/TRBV12-4
J gene: TRBJ1-1
D gene: TRBD1
CDR3 DNA: TGTGCCAGCAGTTTAGCGCTTGGGATGGACAGGGGCACTGAAGCTTTCTTT
CDR3 protein: CASSLALGMDRGTEAFF

clone size: few
V gene: TRBV4-1
J gene: TRBJ1-1
D gene: -
CDR3 DNA: TGCGCCAGCAGCCAAGGAACGGGGAGGACGAACACTGAAGCTTTCTTT
CDR3 protein: CASSQGTGRTNTEAFF

clone size: -
V gene: TRBV4-3
J gene: TRBJ2-7
D gene: -
CDR3 DNA: TGCGCCAGCAGCCAAGGGTCGACAATCTACGAGCAGTACTTC
CDR3 protein: CASSQGSTIYEQYF

clone size: few
V gene: TRBV29-1
J gene: TRBJ2-4
D gene: -
CDR3 DNA: TGCAGCGTGATGGGACGAGCCAAAAACATTCAGTACTTC
CDR3 protein: CSVMGRAKNIQYF

clone size: many
V gene: TRBV29-1
J gene: TRBJ1-4
D gene: TRBD1
CDR3 DNA: TGCAGCGTTGGAGTTGTGGGACAGGAAGGAGAAAAACTGTTTTTT
CDR3 protein: CSVGVVGQEGEKLFF

clone size: few
V gene: TRBV18
J gene: TRBJ2-5
D gene: TRBD1
CDR3 DNA: TGTGCCAGCTCACCACGGGTTGCGACAGGGCCCTTACAAGAGACCCAGTACTTC
CDR3 protein: CASSPRVATGPLQETQYF

clone size: few
V gene: TRBV27
J gene: TRBJ1-2
D gene: TRBD1
CDR3 DNA: TGCGCCAGCAGCCATACAGGGGGCGACTATGGCTACACCTTC
CDR3 protein: CASSHTGGDYGYTF

clone size: many
V gene: TRBV12-3/TRBV12-4
J gene: TRBJ1-1
D gene: -
CDR3 DNA: TGTGCCAGCAGTCCGACCTGGGAGCGGAGCACTGAAGCTTTCTTT
CDR3 protein: CASSPTWERSTEAFF

clone size: -
V gene: TRBV6-2/TRBV6-3
J gene: TRBJ1-1
D gene: -
CDR3 DNA: TGTGCCAGCGGGGCGCGTGGGTCGAACACTGAAGCTTTCTTT
CDR3 protein: CASGARGSNTEAFF

clone size: many
V gene: TRBV5-1
J gene: TRBJ2-6
D gene: -
CDR3 DNA: TGCGCCAGCAGCCCGATCTCTGGGGCCAACGTCCTGACTTTC
CDR3 protein: CASSPISGANVLTF

clone size: many
V gene: TRBV12-3/TRBV12-4
J gene: TRBJ1-2
D gene: -
CDR3 DNA: TGTGCCAGCAGTCGAAATTCCGACAGCCGTCCCTATGGCTACACCTTC
CDR3 protein: CASSRNSDSRPYGYTF

clone size: many
V gene: TRBV28
J gene: TRBJ2-5
D gene: -
CDR3 DNA: TGTGCCAGCAGATCCACGGGTGGGCTTGGGGAGACCCAGTACTTC
CDR3 protein: CASRSTGGLGETQYF

clone size: many
V gene: TRBV20-1
J gene: TRBJ1-1
D gene: -
CDR3 DNA: TGCAGTGCTAGTTCGGAAGCTGAAGCTTTCTTT
CDR3 protein: CSASSEAEAFF

clone size: many
V gene: TRBV7-8
J gene: TRBJ1-2
D gene: TRBD1
CDR3 DNA: TGTGCCAGCAGCTTCAGGGGGAATTACTATGGCTACACCTTC
CDR3 protein: CASSFRGNYYGYTF

clone size: many
V gene: TRBV7-8
J gene: TRBJ2-5
D gene: -
CDR3 DNA: TGTGCCAGCAGCTTAGGGGGTGAGCAAGAGACCCAGTACTTC
CDR3 protein: CASSLGGEQETQYF

clone size: few
V gene: TRBV7-9
J gene: TRBJ1-1
D gene: -
CDR3 DNA: TGTGCCAGCGCTTATTACGAGAACACTGAAGCTTTCTTT
CDR3 protein: CASAYYENTEAFF